The next 10 T cell receptor beta chains were all read from a single sample in a study of CD8+CD57+ T cells in acquired aplastic anemia. Researchers used genomic DNA as the template to profile TCR beta VDJ and CDR3. TCRdb re-derived calls from the reads in MiXCR, one entry per CDR3 protein. Among 200,000 or so distinct CDR3 sequences listed, 50% to 75% were seen once. The specimen sequenced was sorted CD4+, CD8+, or CD8+CD57+ T cells (not recorded which) from PBMCs. These receptors were obtained from a human donor with severe aplastic anemia or a healthy control (not recorded which).

The chain is built from TRBV19 and TRBJ1-1, with unresolved D. Germline V CDR1 and CDR2: LNHDA, SQIVND (reference sequence). V lost 3 bases and J 3 bases, leaving 11 bases between the germline ends. The CDR3 is made up of 14 amino acids. CDR3 protein: CASSIGRAHTEAFF. Written as DNA, the CDR3 is TGTGCCAGTAGTATTGGGAGGGCCCACACTGAAGCTTTCTTT. The full variable domain, rest sourced from reference TRBV19 and TRBJ1-1, is DGGITQSPKYLFRKEGQNVTLSCEQNLNHDAMYWYRQDPGQGLRLIYYSQIVNDFQKGDIAEGYSVSREKKESFPLTVTSAQKNPTAFYLCASSIGRAHTEAFFGQGTRLTVV.

This clonotype appeared many times. V and J are TRBV7-9 and TRBJ2-5; 10 bases map to TRBD1. Germline V gene lookup returns CDR1 SEHNR and CDR2 FQNEAQ (reference sequence). The CDR3 has 16 residues. V lost 1 base and J lost 3; bases outside the gene matches: 5. The CDR3 loop reads CASSLGDRGLEETQYF. The CDR3 DNA sequence: TGTGCCAGCAGCTTAGGGGACAGGGGCCTTGAAGAGACCCAGTACTTC.

V usage is TRBV15 and J usage is TRBJ2-4; tentatively, D is TRBD1 (6 bases). The CDR3 extends over 13 amino acids. V dropped 5 bases and J dropped 13 bases, with 18 bases sitting between them. Germline values: CDR1 LNHNV, CDR2 YYDKDF (reference sequence). The CDR3 here is CATSGRDTRNQYF. In DNA, the CDR3 is TGTGCCACCAGCGGAAGGGACACTCGGAACCAGTACTTC.

There are many counts of this clonotype. This sequence joins TRBV4-2 and TRBJ2-2, with D unresolved. Looked up from germline, CDR1 is LGHNA and CDR2 is YNFKEQ. CDR3 length equals 16 residues. The V end lost 2 bases, the J end lost 1 base, and 11 bases lay between the germline ends. The DNA for the CDR3 is TGTGCCAGCAGCCAACATAAGACGGGGAACACCGGGGAGCTGTTTTTT. Translation: CASSQHKTGNTGELFF.

This clonotype was detected many times. This sequence joins TRBV29-1 and TRBJ1-2; a possible D gene is TRBD1 (5 bases). The CDR3 extends over 10 amino acids. V lost 4 bases and J 8 bases, leaving 8 bases between the germline ends. CDR1 SQVTM and CDR2 ANQGSEA come from the germline V gene. Here the CDR3 DNA reads TGCAGCGTTGGAGGGGTAGGCTACACCTTC. This sequence encodes CSVGGVGYTF.

This clonotype was seen only a few times. The rearrangement uses TRBV28 and TRBJ1-2, with no clear D. This CDR3 comprises 15 residues. Germline lookup yields CDR1 MDHEN and CDR2 SYDVKM. V was trimmed by 6 bases and J by 6 bases, leaving 20 bases between them. CDR3 region: CASSRFMDRLNGYTF. CDR3 DNA: TGTGCCAGCAGCCGGTTTATGGATAGACTAAATGGCTACACCTTC.

As for this clonotype: The conserved final phenylalanine or tryptophan is absent from the CDR3, which likely points to a read error. The chain couples TRBV13 to TRBJ1-2; D gene ambiguous. Germline assignment: CDR1 PRHDT and CDR2 FYEKMQ (reference sequence). This CDR3 is 15 amino acids long. Written as DNA, the CDR3 is TGTACCAGCAGCTTAGGTTTCGGGGCTAACTATGGCTACACCCTC. It encodes CTSSLGFGANYGYTL.

The CDR3 spells CATSGQGASYEQFF. The CDR3 region has the DNA TGTGCCACCTCGGGACAGGGGGCGTCCTATGAGCAGTTCTTC. The chain is built from TRBV24-1 and TRBJ2-1; 12 bases align to TRBD1. CDR3 length: 14 amino acids. V lost 9 bases to trimming and J lost 8 bases; unmatched junction nucleotides: 7. The germline V gene has CDR1 KGHDR and CDR2 SFDVKD.

Points on this clonotype: The CDR3 does not end in the conserved phenylalanine or tryptophan, so this is likely a read error. The DNA is left out, because the CDR3 cannot be placed on it with certainty; the CDR3 is given as TCRdb lists it. V usage is TRBV6-5 and J usage is TRBJ1-1. Including both end residues, the CDR3 is 11 amino acids long. The germline V gene has CDR1 MNHEY and CDR2 SVGAGI. Here the CDR3 reads CASSYTRPNVL.

Many counts were recorded for this clonotype. The chain links TRBV9 to TRBJ2-3; 7 nucleotides line up with TRBD1. The ends lost 0 bases at V and 2 bases at J; junction bases unmatched: 9. The CDR3 is made up of 17 amino acids. CDR1 and CDR2 (germline): SGDLS, YYNGEE. Written as DNA, the CDR3 is TGTGCCAGCAGCGTAGCAGGGGGTGGGACAGCCACAGATACGCAGTATTTT. Its protein is CASSVAGGGTATDTQYF.